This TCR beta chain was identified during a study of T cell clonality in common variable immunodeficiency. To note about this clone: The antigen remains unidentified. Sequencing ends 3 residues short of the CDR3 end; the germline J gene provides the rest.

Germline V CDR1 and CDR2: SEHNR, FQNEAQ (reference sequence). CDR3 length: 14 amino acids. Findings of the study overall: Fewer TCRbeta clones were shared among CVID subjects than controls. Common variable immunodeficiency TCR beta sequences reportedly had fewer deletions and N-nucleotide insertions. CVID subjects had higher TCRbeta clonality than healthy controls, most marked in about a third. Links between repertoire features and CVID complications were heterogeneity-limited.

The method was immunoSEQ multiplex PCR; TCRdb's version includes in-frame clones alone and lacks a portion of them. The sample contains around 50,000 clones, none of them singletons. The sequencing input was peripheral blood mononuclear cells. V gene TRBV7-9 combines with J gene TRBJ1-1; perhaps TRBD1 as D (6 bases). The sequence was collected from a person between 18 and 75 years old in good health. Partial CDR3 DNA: TGTGCCAGCTACAGGGCCGGGGTCCCTGAGGGA. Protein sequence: CASYRAGVPEG. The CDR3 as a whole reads CASYRAGVPEGAFF. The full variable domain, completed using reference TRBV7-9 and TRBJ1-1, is DTGVSQNPRHKITKRGQNVTFRCDPISEHNRLYWYRQTLGQGPEFLTYFQNEAQLEKSRLLSDRFSAERPKGSFSTLEIQRTEQGDSAMYLCASYRAGVPEGAFFGQGTRLTVV.